This entry concerns a single TCR beta chain. This clonotype was seen repeatedly, ten times or more. Its antigen remains unidentified. The record has no base qualities; no much larger clone is one base away. For repertoire sequencing, TCR beta CDR3 regions were amplified from RNA transcripts. The first round was an RT-PCR using HTBI primers with the Qiagen OneStep RT-PCR kit, and this first round was followed by a second-round multiplex PCR, then size selection and purification. Libraries were sequenced on an Illumina HiSeq2000 using paired-end 100 bp reads. The original pipeline was this. Reads were processed with SOAPnuke, discarding reads with adapters, uncalled bases, mean Phred below 15, or no exact constant-primer or identifier match. COPE v1.2.5 was used to merge high-quality paired reads. Unique nucleotide sequences were defined as clonotypes and aligned to IMGT TRB V, D and J references using MiTCR v1.1. Only V-J combinations with frequency above 0.0001 were analysed, covering around 99% of repertoires. For each V-J combination, a TCR clonal expansion and chaos score was defined as the ratio of F50 clonal expansion to chaos observed in the TCRdist matrix. Welch's t-statistics and random forest were used to reduce features to 13 V-J combinations, which were fed into a naive Bayes classifier. Thyroid-blood repertoire similarity was quantified with the Morisita-Horn index. Using fastp trimming at Q25 and MiXCR clonotype assembly, TCRdb reanalyzed the public sequencing data and kept in-frame beta chains. Each record represents a unique CDR3 protein, reported with the most common genes and DNA among its rows. In this record, the V and J calls reflect TCRdb's handling and not the investigators' own analysis. The sample table holds 500,000 to 700,000 distinct CDR3 sequences, of which about a fifth were seen once. More than 5.5% of the sample is in the top ten clones.

This record comes from a study of Graves' ophthalmopathy and Graves' hyperthyroidism (dated by TCRdb to 2016 to 2018). For the wider study: Peripheral blood was collected at initial diagnosis, prior to any treatment. TCR beta repertoire signatures were used to distinguish Graves' ophthalmopathy from Graves' hyperthyroidism and to predict progression to ophthalmopathy. In about six hyperthyroidism patients, the T-cell repertoires found in thyroid tissue were compared with those found in blood. In total, around 140 blood samples were TCR-sequenced: fewer than 50 ophthalmopathy, under 85 hyperthyroidism and roughly 17 hyperthyroidism-to-ophthalmopathy patients. To explore V-J signatures that separate ophthalmopathy from hyperthyroidism, a discovery set of 95 to 100 patients was enrolled, consisting of about 45 with ophthalmopathy and 55 to 65 with stable hyperthyroidism. The approximately 100 discovery patients were randomly split 7:3 into training and test sets. After sampling, hyperthyroidism patients received methimazole starting at 30 mg daily, and ophthalmopathy patients received high-dose intravenous methylprednisolone. An independent validation cohort was composed of approximately 19 hyperthyroidism patients and 17 patients who later progressed from hyperthyroidism to ophthalmopathy. Here is what the overall study found, with its caveats: Sample size was not statistically predetermined, and group allocation was not concealed from the investigators. In validation, the model predicted ophthalmopathy progression with about 70% sensitivity and less than 80% specificity; 12 predicted patients were CT-confirmed with GO in a median of approximately 6.5 months. In cross-validation, the 13-signature model distinguished ophthalmopathy from stable hyperthyroidism with 85% to 90% sensitivity and about 84% specificity, and in the test set the corresponding values were approximately 80% and 75%. Most of the expanded thyroid clonotypes with a frequency above 0.001 were also detected in blood, and it was suggested that the thyroid immune response may be reflected by blood repertoires.

V is shortened by 0 bases, J by 7 bases, and the region joining them spans 18 bases. Via the germline V gene, CDR1 is MNHEY and CDR2 SVGAGI. Inclusive of the bounding cysteine and phenylalanine, the CDR3 is 16 residues long. CDR3 DNA only is kept here, 48 bases in frame from base 1. A patient counted as having stable hyperthyroidism if there was no progression to ophthalmopathy within 18 months of follow-up. The hyperthyroidism patients were 18 to 65 years old and newly diagnosed, with a disease duration of less than 2 months. Anyone with other autoimmune diseases, uncontrolled infections, pregnancy or lactation was excluded from the study. Diagnosis relied on clinical symptoms, serum thyroxine, TRAb, thyroid ultrasound and orbital computed tomography. Ficoll-Paque density gradient centrifugation was used to isolate PBMCs from approximately 10 ml of fresh peripheral blood. Total RNA was extracted with Trizol reagent and quality-checked on an Agilent 2100 Bioanalyzer.

The sequence came from a woman between 18 and 30 years old with stable Graves' hyperthyroidism. Some clones in this sample may be carry-over from other donors' samples. Donor details come from another sample of the same person, matched by shared clones. The source material was peripheral blood. The rearrangement joined TRBV6-5 to TRBJ1-2, with no D gene named confidently. The DNA sequence is TGTGCCAGCAGTTACTCGATCGTCGCGGGGTTAAGTGGCTACACCTTC. Its amino acids are CASSYSIVAGLSGYTF.